Detailed here is one T cell receptor beta chain. The data derive from a study of blood T cell repertoires in COVID-19. In the study overall: Samples of COVID-19 (acute and convalescent) were obtained from the United States, Italy and Spain. From T cells, B-cell-depleted T cells, or PBMCs came the material, which was cDNA or gDNA.

In the authors' methods: From reference gene primer amplification, estimates of nucleated cell counts were derived. Sequencing was performed with immunoSEQ multiplex PCR; in TCRdb, only in-frame clones are kept and a portion is missing. D and trimming were read from the DNA, whereas the V and J calls and clone size are those reported in that table. The data show about 230,000 clones, more than 75% seen once. The germline V gene encodes CDR1 SEHNR and CDR2 FQNEAQ (reference sequence). The CDR3 totals 12 residues. Deletions cut 3 bases from V and 4 bases from J, with 6 bases between. Material: peripheral blood. J is TRBJ2-5 and V is TRBV7-9, with D maybe TRBD1 (5 bases). This TCR was recovered from a man aged 40-49 years with acute or convalescent COVID-19. CDR3 in DNA: TGTGCCAGCAGCTTCCAGGGAGAGACCCAGTACTTC. Amino acids: CASSFQGETQYF. The complete variable domain, with remaining parts taken from reference TRBV7-9 and TRBJ2-5, reads DTGVSQNPRHKITKRGQNVTFRCDPISEHNRLYWYRQTLGQGPEFLTYFQNEAQLEKSRLLSDRFSAERPKGSFSTLEIQRTEQGDSAMYLCASSFQGETQYFGPGTRLLVL.